The present T cell receptor beta chain was sequenced within a study of T cell changes during pregnancy in multiple sclerosis. Repertoires were generated with immunoSEQ multiplex PCR, while TCRdb's copy carries only in-frame clones and drops some. The sample has roughly 42,000 clones, roughly nine tenths seen once. CDR1 ENHRY and CDR2 SYGVKD come from the germline V gene. The CDR3 consists of 15 residues. V gave up 4 bases and J gave up 9 bases; unmatched junction bases: 13. The clonotype was recovered from a female donor with multiple sclerosis, enrolled in a pregnancy study. The specimen comprised CD4+ T cells from peripheral blood mononuclear cells, sampled before pregnancy. The chain recombines TRBV10-3 with TRBJ1-1, with 8 bases lining up with TRBD1. DNA for the CDR3: TGTGCCATCAGTGCCCATGACAGGGGTTTGGGGCAAGCTTTCTTT. Translation gives CAISAHDRGLGQAFF.